This passage covers 32 T cell receptor beta chains from one sample sequenced in a study of beta chain features in type 1 diabetes. cDNA synthesis used the whole RNA isolate, giving expressed TCRB sequences. The repertoire was sequenced with immunoSEQ multiplex PCR; TCRdb's copy has only in-frame clones and lacks some. The sample consists of 400,000 to 600,000 clones, 25% to 35% of them appearing once. The material sequenced was naive CD4+ T cells from blood. These receptors all come from a man between 18 and 35 years old in good health.

This chain joins TRBV7-2 and TRBJ1-2, with D uncertain. Between the trimmed V and J ends, which lost 5 bases and 6 bases, there was a span of 13 bases. In germline, CDR1 is SGHTA, CDR2 FQGNSA. The CDR3 consists of 13 residues. The CDR3: CASSPLSGNGYTF. The CDR3 DNA reads as TGTGCCAGCAGCCCCTTGTCGGGTAATGGCTACACCTTC.

This clone has just a few counts. The CDR3 bases are TGTGCCAGCAGCTTCGATGGGAGAAACACCGGGGAGCTGTTTTTT. It translates to CASSFDGRNTGELFF. V usage is TRBV5-4 and J usage is TRBJ2-2, with D perhaps matching TRBD2 (5 bases). The CDR3 sequence is 15 residues long. Per germline, CDR1 SGHNT and CDR2 YYREEE (reference sequence). Deletions cut 2 bases from V and 2 bases from J, with 10 bases between.

A few counts support this clone. The V call is TRBV7-2, the J call TRBJ2-1; 7 positions match TRBD2. The length of the CDR3 is 15 residues. Germline lookup yields CDR1 SGHTA and CDR2 FQGNSA. The V segment lost 5 bases and the J segment 11 bases; nucleotides outside the gene matches: 15. This CDR3 is CASSPAGTTTGKQFF. As DNA, the CDR3 is TGTGCCAGCAGCCCTGCTGGGACTACCACGGGGAAGCAGTTCTTC.

This chain links TRBV15 with TRBJ2-3; D is unresolved. The CDR3 is made up of 14 amino acids. Germline V gene data show CDR1 as LNHNV and CDR2 as YYDKDF (reference sequence). Trimming took 0 bases from V and 8 from J, leaving 12 bases between them. The CDR3 here is CATSRDLQGSTQYF. The CDR3 coding sequence is TGTGCCACCAGCAGAGATTTGCAAGGGTCTACGCAGTATTTT.

This clone was picked up a small number of times. V and J are TRBV5-4 and TRBJ2-3, with a weak D call TRBD2 (5 bases). The CDR3 has 14 amino acids. Trimming removed 1 base at V and 2 bases at J, with 8 bases between. Germline values: CDR1 SGHNT, CDR2 YYREEE (reference sequence). In nucleotides, the CDR3 is TGTGCCAGCAGCTTGAATCGGGACACAGATACGCAGTATTTT. The encoded protein is CASSLNRDTDTQYF.

This clone was found a few times. The rearrangement links TRBV7-2 to TRBJ2-5; perhaps TRBD1 as D (6 bases). CDR1 is SGHTA, CDR2 FQGNSA, per germline. Trimming left V 5 bases short and J 4 bases short, with 17 bases between. The CDR3 spans 15 residues. The CDR3 region has the DNA TGTGCCAGCAGCCCAGGTGGGGGCCTTCGAGAGACCCAGTACTTC. It specifies CASSPGGGLRETQYF. Using reference TRBV7-2 and TRBJ2-5 for the parts outside the CDR3, the full variable domain is GAGVSQSPSNKVTEKGKDVELRCDPISGHTALYWYRQSLGQGLEFLIYFQGNSAPDKSGLPSDRFSAERTGGSVSTLTIQRTQQEDSAVYLCASSPGGGLRETQYFGPGTRLLVL.

The chain links TRBV30 to TRBJ2-7; D is unresolved. V lost 2 bases, J lost 7 bases, and 9 bases lay in between. Germline CDR1 and CDR2: GTSNPN and SVGIG (reference sequence). The CDR3 spans 11 residues. In nucleotides, the CDR3 is TGTGCCTGGAGTAACCCGATAGAGCAGTACTTC. Translation: CAWSNPIEQYF.

The chain carries TRBV7-2 and TRBJ2-5; D is uncertain. CDR1 SGHTA and CDR2 FQGNSA come from the germline V gene. This CDR3 comprises 17 residues. With 1 base removed from V and 2 bases from J, the gap between germline ends came to 17 bases. The DNA of the CDR3 is TGTGCCAGCAGCTTAGAGATCAGCGCAGGTCCACAAGAGACCCAGTACTTC. This codes for CASSLEISAGPQETQYF.

The gene calls are TRBV7-2 and TRBJ2-3; D is uncertain. This CDR3 comprises 16 residues. CDR1 and CDR2 from the germline V gene are SGHTA and FQGNSA. Trimming left V 2 bases short and J 0 bases short, with 12 bases between. In DNA form, the CDR3 reads TGTGCCAGCAGCTTAAACAAAGCGACTAGCACAGATACGCAGTATTTT. This sequence encodes CASSLNKATSTDTQYF.

This chain links TRBV30 with TRBJ2-7; D not certain. Germline V lookup: CDR1 GTSNPN, CDR2 SVGIG (reference sequence). This CDR3 region has 11 residues. V dropped 4 bases and J dropped 2 bases, with 6 bases sitting between them. The CDR3 nucleotides read TGTGCCTGGACGGCGGCCTACGAGCAGTACTTC. Encoded protein: CAWTAAYEQYF.

V gene TRBV30 combines with J gene TRBJ1-2; D is unresolved. The CDR3 runs 17 residues. CDR1 is GTSNPN and CDR2 is SVGIG in the germline V gene (reference sequence). The CDR3 DNA is TGTGCTGTGTCGGTAGCCCCCATAGACTTTTCGATGGGTGGCTACACCTTC. Its protein is CAVSVAPIDFSMGGYTF.

The J gene is TRBJ1-4, the V gene TRBV30, with 12 bases aligning to TRBD1. CDR1 is GTSNPN, CDR2 SVGIG, per germline (reference sequence). The V segment lost 2 bases and the J segment 8 bases; nucleotides outside the gene matches: 9. The CDR3 length is 16 residues. CDR3 region: CAWSSGQGAAKEKLFF. In DNA, the CDR3 is TGTGCCTGGAGTTCGGGACAGGGGGCGGCGAAAGAAAAACTGTTTTTT.

This clone has more than one count but fewer than ten. The chain recombines TRBV5-1 with TRBJ2-5; unclear D gene. The CDR3 is 15 amino acids. CDR1 and CDR2 from the germline V gene are SGHRS and YFSETQ. V was trimmed by 0 bases and J by 5 bases, leaving 14 bases between them. Here the CDR3 DNA reads TGCGCCAGCAGCTTGGCCCCTGGAAGTCTGGAGACCCAGTACTTC. Amino acid sequence: CASSLAPGSLETQYF.

J is TRBJ2-1 and V is TRBV4-1; D is uncertain. V was cut by 1 base and J by 3 bases, with 10 bases left in between. Germline CDR1 MGHRA, CDR2 YSYEKL. This CDR3 region has 15 residues. The CDR3 nucleotides are TGCGCCAGCAGCCAAGGGCGAGGAAACTACAATGAGCAGTTCTTC. Protein product: CASSQGRGNYNEQFF.

This clone was seen more than once but under ten times. The V call is TRBV2, the J call TRBJ2-5; 7 nucleotides align to TRBD2. V gave up 5 bases and J gave up 5 bases; unmatched junction bases: 2. The length of the CDR3 is 12 residues. The germline V gene has CDR1 SNHLY and CDR2 FYNNEI. CDR3 sequence reads: CASSWGGETQYF. The CDR3 coding sequence is TGTGCCAGCAGTTGGGGAGGGGAGACCCAGTACTTC.

This sequence joins TRBV5-6 and TRBJ2-7; tentative D call: TRBD2 (6 bases). The length of the CDR3 is 11 residues. Trimming cost V 7 bases and J 2 bases, with 7 bases left between them. Germline-derived CDR1 and CDR2 are SGHDT and YYEEEE. In DNA, the CDR3 is TGTGCCAGCGGCGGGACCTACGAGCAGTACTTC. It specifies CASGGTYEQYF.

The V call is TRBV7-2, the J call TRBJ1-2; 7 bases match TRBD1. This CDR3 is built from 13 residues. Germline V gene sequence: CDR1 SGHTA, CDR2 FQGNSA. Trimming removed 5 bases from V and 4 bases from J; junction bases left unmatched: 4. Here the CDR3 reads CASSPTGIYGYTF. DNA for the CDR3: TGTGCCAGCAGCCCGACAGGGATCTATGGCTACACCTTC.

The rearrangement links TRBV23-1 to TRBJ1-3, with D possibly TRBD1 on 5 matching bases. TRBV23-1 is an open reading frame, and its role is uncertain. The V end was cut by 2 bases, the J end by 2 bases, with 13 bases between. The length of the CDR3 is 16 residues. CDR3 DNA: TGCGCCAGCAGTCAACCCGACACGGGGGCTGGAAACACCATATATTTT. Amino acid sequence: CASSQPDTGAGNTIYF.

The V call is TRBV10-3, the J call TRBJ2-7; the D gene could be TRBD1 or TRBD2 (5 bases each). CDR3 length equals 13 residues. The germline V and J ends were trimmed by 8 bases and 3 bases, with 14 bases remaining between them. Germline loops: CDR1 ENHRY, CDR2 SYGVKD. The CDR3 region has the DNA TGTGCCATCGGAGCCGGGACCGACTACGAGCAGTACTTC. Translation: CAIGAGTDYEQYF.

This clone was recorded a few times. Other DNA sequences in this specimen translate into the identical CDR3. This sequence joins TRBV5-1 and TRBJ2-5, with no clear D. Trimming shortened V by 4 bases and J by 2 bases, and 12 bases separated the two germline ends. Germline CDR1 is SGHRS and CDR2 is YFSETQ. CDR3 length equals 14 residues. CDR3 region: CASSPGTGQETQYF. The DNA for the CDR3 is TGCGCCAGCAGCCCCGGTACTGGACAAGAGACCCAGTACTTC.

The chain employs TRBV4-2 and TRBJ2-3, with TRBD1 matching over 10 bases. Germline CDR1 LGHNA, CDR2 YNFKEQ. The CDR3 is made up of 16 amino acids. J lost 3 bases, V lost 0 bases, and 3 bases had no gene match. CDR3 sequence (DNA): TGTGCCAGCAGCCAAGAACCGGGACAGGGGACAGATACGCAGTATTTT. It yields the protein CASSQEPGQGTDTQYF.

This clone came up a few times. The chain joins TRBV29-1 to TRBJ2-3; possibly TRBD1 or TRBD2 for D (5 bases each). V lost 7 bases and J lost 2, with 19 bases in between. Germline V lookup: CDR1 SQVTM, CDR2 ANQGSEA. The CDR3 is 15 residues long. The CDR3 region is CSANRPGPLTDTQYF. In nucleotides, the CDR3 is TGCAGCGCCAACCGCCCGGGACCACTCACAGATACGCAGTATTTT.

CDR3 amino acids: CASSRTGQGNNEQFF. DNA of the CDR3: TGTGCCAGCAGCCGGACGGGACAGGGGAACAATGAGCAGTTCTTC. This chain joins TRBV7-6 and TRBJ2-1; 10 positions match TRBD1. V was clipped by 5 bases and J by 5 bases; unmatched bases: 6. Germline V gene lookup returns CDR1 SGHVS and CDR2 FNYEAQ. The CDR3 consists of 15 residues.

This clone turned up a few times. The chain uses TRBV30 and TRBJ1-5, with 8 bases that match TRBD1. The CDR3 contains 15 residues. The trim removed 0 bases at V and 6 bases at J, leaving 7 bases unmatched. Germline CDR1 and CDR2: GTSNPN and SVGIG (reference sequence). CDR3 sequence: CAWSVRTGRSQPQHF. The CDR3 bases are TGTGCCTGGAGTGTACGGACAGGGCGTAGTCAGCCCCAGCATTTT. Based on the CDR3 plus reference TRBV30 and TRBJ1-5, the full variable domain is SQTIHQWPATLVQPVGSPLSLECTVEGTSNPNLYWYRQAAGRGLQLLFYSVGIGQISSEVPQNLSASRPQDRQFILSSKKLLLSDSGFYLCAWSVRTGRSQPQHFGDGTRLSIL.

This chain joins TRBV5-1 and TRBJ2-1; TRBD2 aligns across 11 bases. V lost 4 bases to trimming and J lost 8 bases; unmatched junction nucleotides: 5. This CDR3 comprises 14 residues. Germline-derived CDR1 and CDR2 are SGHRS and YFSETQ. The chain's CDR3 is CASSSSGREDEQFF. The CDR3 DNA sequence: TGCGCCAGCAGCAGTAGCGGGAGGGAAGATGAGCAGTTCTTC.

The J gene is TRBJ2-1, the V gene TRBV28; D remains unclear. This CDR3 has 12 amino acids. The germline V gene encodes CDR1 MDHEN and CDR2 SYDVKM. V shed 5 bases and J shed 10 bases, with 12 bases lying between them. CDR3 region: CASSLPGDEQFF. In nucleotides, the CDR3 is TGTGCCAGCAGTCTCCCAGGAGACGAGCAGTTCTTC.

The chain couples TRBV4-3 to TRBJ2-7, with 10 bases aligning to TRBD2. The V gene end was trimmed by 0 bases and the J gene end by 7 bases; junction bases not matched to a gene: 6. The CDR3 runs to 15 residues. Germline V gene lookup returns CDR1 LGHNA and CDR2 YSLEER. CDR3 bases: TGCGCCAGCAGCCAAGAGCTAGCGGGAGCTGGGGAGCAGTACTTC. Translated, it gives CASSQELAGAGEQYF.

This clone was counted a few times. This chain links TRBV7-2 with TRBJ2-1; no reliable D call. Trimming removed 1 base from V and 4 bases from J, with 8 bases in between. Germline V gene data show CDR1 as SGHTA and CDR2 as FQGNSA. There are 14 residues in the CDR3. The CDR3 DNA sequence: TGTGCCAGCAGCTTAGGCGGTCCTTACAATGAGCAGTTCTTC. Its translation: CASSLGGPYNEQFF.

This chain joins TRBV28 and TRBJ2-3, with TRBD2 identical over 13 bases. The CDR3 runs to 17 residues. V trimming: 6 bases; J trimming: 1 base; junction bases outside the gene matches: 7. Germline-derived CDR1 and CDR2 are MDHEN and SYDVKM. The CDR3 loop reads CASSDGTSGTRTDTQYF. The CDR3 DNA follows: TGTGCCAGCAGCGACGGGACTAGCGGGACGCGCACAGATACGCAGTATTTT. The variable domain in full, with the rest retrieved from reference TRBV28 and TRBJ2-3, is DVKVTQSSRYLVKRTGEKVFLECVQDMDHENMFWYRQDPGLGLRLIYFSYDVKMKEKGDIPEGYSVSREKKERFSLILESASTNQTSMYLCASSDGTSGTRTDTQYFGPGTRLTVL.

This clone turned up a few times. The rearrangement joins TRBV6-5 to TRBJ2-4, with unresolved D. The CDR3 consists of 14 residues. V was shortened by 6 bases and J by 6 bases, with 15 bases between the two germline ends. Germline CDR1 and CDR2: MNHEY and SVGAGI. The CDR3 spells CASSRDGLGNIQYF. The CDR3 DNA follows: TGTGCCAGCAGCCGAGACGGTCTAGGAAACATTCAGTACTTC.

This clone was counted between two and nine times. The chain recombines TRBV2 with TRBJ2-3, with D uncertain. The germline V gene has CDR1 SNHLY and CDR2 FYNNEI. CDR3 length: 11 residues. Trimming stripped 3 bases from V and 6 bases from J, with 4 bases between. CDR3 sequence reads: CASSDWDTQYF. CDR3 coding DNA: TGTGCCAGCAGTGACTGGGATACGCAGTATTTT. Looking up the rest from reference TRBV2 and TRBJ2-3 gives the full variable domain: EPEVTQTPSHQVTQMGQEVILRCVPISNHLYFYWYRQILGQKVEFLVSFYNNEISEKSEIFDDQFSVERPDGSNFTLKIRSTKLEDSAMYFCASSDWDTQYFGPGTRLTVL.

V and J are TRBV5-4 and TRBJ2-3; 8 bases are a match to TRBD1. The CDR3 runs 15 residues. Germline assignment: CDR1 SGHNT and CDR2 YYREEE (reference sequence). With 4 bases clipped from V and 2 bases from J, the junction kept 6 bases outside the gene matches. CDR3 amino acids: CASSSRDRHTDTQYF. As DNA, the CDR3 is TGTGCCAGCAGCAGCCGGGACAGGCACACAGATACGCAGTATTTT. The variable domain in full, completed from reference TRBV5-4 and TRBJ2-3, reads ETGVTQSPTHLIKTRGQQVTLRCSSQSGHNTVSWYQQALGQGPQFIFQYYREEENGRGNFPPRFSGLQFPNYSSELNVNALELDDSALYLCASSSRDRHTDTQYFGPGTRLTVL.